Listed here are 15 T cell receptor beta chains from one sample, sequenced in a study of cytomegalovirus exposure and HLA in healthy donors. Primers included in the PCR were 60 Vbeta and 13 Jbeta primers. Profiling relied on immunoSEQ multiplex PCR, and the TCRdb table lists in-frame clones only, not all of them. The table lists under 250,000 clones, approximately 78% of them singletons. Sequencing was carried out using PBMCs. Every receptor here comes from a male donor in good health and CMV-seronegative.

This clone has more than one count but fewer than ten. The chain combines TRBV5-1 with TRBJ1-4, with D possibly matching TRBD1 (6 bases). Deletions cut 0 bases from V and 8 bases from J, with 11 bases between. Germline V CDR1 and CDR2: SGHRS, YFSETQ. CDR3 length: 14 amino acids. The CDR3 DNA is TGCGCCAGCAGCTTGGGCCTGGACAGAGAAAAACTGTTTTTT. It encodes CASSLGLDREKLFF.

The rearrangement joins TRBV6-5 to TRBJ2-7, with D hard to call. Per germline, CDR1 MNHEY and CDR2 SVGAGI. V was trimmed by 6 bases and J by 2 bases, leaving 11 bases between them. The CDR3 loop spans 13 amino acids. CDR3 coding DNA: TGTGCCAGCAGCCGACATATACCCTACGAGCAGTACTTC. Translating it yields CASSRHIPYEQYF.

V is TRBV28 and J is TRBJ2-5; the D gene is possibly TRBD2 (6 bases). V was clipped by 6 bases and J by 5 bases, with 22 bases between them. CDR3 length: 16 residues. Germline assignment: CDR1 MDHEN and CDR2 SYDVKM. CDR3 sequence (DNA): TGTGCCAGCAGCGCCCCCCTCGGGAGATTAGTGGAGACCCAGTACTTC. It encodes CASSAPLGRLVETQYF. Combining the CDR3 with reference TRBV28 and TRBJ2-5 gives the whole variable domain DVKVTQSSRYLVKRTGEKVFLECVQDMDHENMFWYRQDPGLGLRLIYFSYDVKMKEKGDIPEGYSVSREKKERFSLILESASTNQTSMYLCASSAPLGRLVETQYFGPGTRLLVL.

This rearrangement joins TRBV14 to TRBJ1-2; D is undetermined. CDR1 is SGHDN and CDR2 is FVKESK in the germline V gene. V was pared by 0 bases and J by 8 bases, with 13 bases between. The CDR3 loop spans 14 amino acids. The CDR3, as DNA: TGTGCCAGCAGCCAAGAAATGGGGAGCGGGGGCTACACCTTC. It is translated as CASSQEMGSGGYTF.

V gene TRBV6-5 combines with J gene TRBJ2-7; weak D call: TRBD2 (6 bases). Germline-derived CDR1 and CDR2 are MNHEY and SVGAGI. V lost 0 bases and J lost 3, with 15 bases in between. This CDR3 is built from 16 residues. The CDR3 loop reads CASSYSRASEFYEQYF. Here the CDR3 DNA reads TGTGCCAGCAGTTACTCGAGGGCTAGCGAATTCTACGAGCAGTACTTC.

V is TRBV7-3 and J is TRBJ2-2, with D possibly matching TRBD1 (6 bases). The germline V gene has CDR1 SGHTA and CDR2 FQGTGA. The CDR3 is 15 residues long. Trimming removed 8 bases at V and 5 bases at J, with 18 bases between. This chain's CDR3 is CASGNRDTRTGELFF. The CDR3 DNA sequence: TGTGCCAGCGGCAACCGGGACACTCGGACCGGGGAGCTGTTTTTT.

V is TRBV2 and J is TRBJ2-1; 7 bases match TRBD2. Germline V gene data show CDR1 as SNHLY and CDR2 as FYNNEI. J lost 14 bases, V lost 7 bases, and 11 bases had no gene match. This CDR3 spans 12 amino acids. The CDR3 DNA sequence: TGTGCCAGCAACCTGAGGGAGGGAGCGAAGTTCTTC. It is translated as CASNLREGAKFF. The entire variable domain, with the rest obtained from reference TRBV2 and TRBJ2-1, is as follows: EPEVTQTPSHQVTQMGQEVILRCVPISNHLYFYWYRQILGQKVEFLVSFYNNEISEKSEIFDDQFSVERPDGSNFTLKIRSTKLEDSAMYFCASNLREGAKFFGPGTRLTVL.

This sequence joins TRBV6-6 and TRBJ2-1, with 8 nucleotides matching TRBD2. In germline, CDR1 is MNHNY, CDR2 SVGAGI (reference sequence). With 2 bases clipped from V and 8 bases from J, the junction kept 11 bases outside the gene matches. The CDR3 is 16 residues long. As DNA, the CDR3 is TGTGCCAGCAGTTACGGGTGGAGCGGGAGTTCCCATGAGCAGTTCTTC. As protein: CASSYGWSGSSHEQFF.

The chain uses TRBV19 and TRBJ1-5; D gene unclear. The CDR3 is 13 amino acids. The germline gives CDR1 LNHDA, CDR2 SQIVND (reference sequence). Trimming stripped 2 bases from V and 4 bases from J, with 6 bases between. CDR3 amino acids: CASSIIGNQPQHF. The CDR3 DNA reads TGTGCCAGTAGTATAATCGGGAATCAGCCCCAGCATTTT.

V is TRBV10-3 and J is TRBJ2-1, with 11 positions matching TRBD2. This CDR3 has 15 residues. V shed 6 bases and J 4 bases; nucleotides not matched to a gene: 5. Germline CDR1 is ENHRY and CDR2 is SYGVKD. The CDR3 DNA reads as TGTGCCATCAGAGCGGGACTAGCGGAATACAATGAGCAGTTCTTC. This codes for CAIRAGLAEYNEQFF.

CDR3 bases: TGTGCCAGCTCACTGACAGGGAGCACAGATACGCAGTATTTT. It specifies CASSLTGSTDTQYF. The chain uses TRBV18 and TRBJ2-3; 7 bases line up with TRBD1. V trimming: 4 bases; J trimming: 0 bases; junction bases outside the gene matches: 1. Germline-derived CDR1 and CDR2 are KGHSH and LQKENI. There are 14 residues in the CDR3.

The rearrangement uses TRBV7-9 and TRBJ1-2; unclear D gene. The CDR3 length is 14 residues. The V gene's germline CDR1 is SEHNR and CDR2 FQNEAQ (reference sequence). V was clipped by 1 base and J by 5 bases, with 11 bases between them. The chain's CDR3 is CASSLENSRYGYTF. In nucleotides, the CDR3 is TGTGCCAGCAGCTTAGAGAACAGTCGGTATGGCTACACCTTC.

The chain combines TRBV28 with TRBJ2-5; D unclear. Trimming shortened V by 6 bases and J by 3 bases, and 8 bases separated the two germline ends. Germline V gene data show CDR1 as MDHEN and CDR2 as SYDVKM. The CDR3 is 12 amino acids. For the CDR3, the DNA is TGTGCCAGCAGCTTACTTAAAGAGACCCAGTACTTC. It is translated as CASSLLKETQYF.

The gene calls are TRBV11-2 and TRBJ2-7; 8 bases align to TRBD1. The CDR3 is 15 amino acids. Germline V gene sequence: CDR1 SGHAT, CDR2 FQNNGV. The V and J ends lost 6 bases and 1 base, in that order; junction bases with no gene match: 8. The CDR3 nucleotides are TGTGCCAGCAGACAAGGGACAGGAAAGTCCTACGAGCAGTACTTC. Amino acid sequence: CASRQGTGKSYEQYF.

The chain is built from TRBV6-4 and TRBJ1-1; D remains unclear. Germline V gives CDR1 MRHNA, CDR2 SNTAGT. V was cut by 5 bases and J by 0 bases, with 19 bases left in between. CDR3 length: 17 amino acids. CDR3 in amino acids: CASSREAAPLVNTEAFF. The DNA of the CDR3 is TGTGCCAGCAGTAGGGAGGCAGCACCATTGGTGAACACTGAAGCTTTCTTT.